These 15 T cell receptor beta chains share one sample of origin, sequenced in a study of identical twins. TCRdb called the 5' RACE reads again in MiXCR, with one record for every CDR3 protein. The sample carries some 690,000 distinct CDR3 sequences, around 21% recorded once. The same specimen was also included in a second study, on T cells expressing NK-cell markers.

The sample was PBMCs. These receptors originate from a woman aged 18 to 35 in good health.

This clonotype was seen a handful of times. V is TRBV29-1 and J is TRBJ1-1, with TRBD1 as a possible D gene (5 bases). This CDR3 has 14 amino acids. Germline V lookup: CDR1 SQVTM, CDR2 ANQGSEA. V lost 5 bases and J 4 bases, leaving 17 bases between the germline ends. The chain's CDR3 is CSVRVGEESTEAFF. CDR3 sequence (DNA): TGCAGCGTTAGAGTAGGGGAGGAGAGCACTGAAGCTTTCTTT.

The sample holds one count of this clonotype. V is TRBV20-1 and J is TRBJ2-2, with D tentatively TRBD1 (5 bases). V lost 5 bases to trimming and J lost 6 bases, with 19 bases between them. The CDR3 extends over 15 amino acids. From germline, CDR1 is DFQATT and CDR2 SNEGSKA (reference sequence). The CDR3 bases are TGCAGTGCTCAAAAAAGGGGAAGTGGCTCCGGGGAGCTGTTTTTT. Amino acids: CSAQKRGSGSGELFF.

V is TRBV5-1 and J is TRBJ2-4; TRBD1 agrees at 7 bases. Germline CDR1 and CDR2: SGHRS and YFSETQ. The CDR3 has 17 residues. The V segment lost 0 bases and the J segment 7 bases; nucleotides outside the gene matches: 13. The CDR3 region has the DNA TGCGCCAGCAGCTTGGAGGTCAGCAGGGGGAACGGGAACATTCAGTACTTC. Translating it yields CASSLEVSRGNGNIQYF.

This clonotype was found many times. The chain has TRBV12-3 or TRBV12-4 and TRBJ1-1; D uncertain. CDR3 length: 12 residues. Trimming cost V 5 bases and J 11 bases, with 15 bases left between them. In nucleotides, the CDR3 is TGTGCCAGCAGTCCCTCCCGGTCGCGGGCTTTCTTT. Encoded protein: CASSPSRSRAFF.

In this sample, this clonotype turned up a few times. V gene TRBV4-2 combines with J gene TRBJ2-7, with unresolved D. The CDR3 runs 16 residues. Deletions cut 0 bases from V and 0 bases from J, with 12 bases between. Germline lookup yields CDR1 LGHNA and CDR2 YNFKEQ. In DNA form, the CDR3 reads TGTGCCAGCAGCCAAGATTTAGTACGCCCCTCCTACGAGCAGTACTTC. As protein: CASSQDLVRPSYEQYF.

This clonotype was seen only a few times. The chain combines TRBV30 with TRBJ2-7, with 9 bases lining up with TRBD2. Trimming at V came to 1 base and at J to 5 bases, leaving 9 bases not matched to a gene. This CDR3 comprises 15 residues. Germline CDR1 GTSNPN, CDR2 SVGIG (reference sequence). In DNA form, the CDR3 reads TGTGCCTGGAGTGGAGCGGGAGGACAGGCTCACGAGCAGTACTTC. Encoded protein: CAWSGAGGQAHEQYF.

The rearrangement uses TRBV27 and TRBJ2-7, with a weak D call TRBD2 (5 bases). V lost 2 bases and J lost 2, with 13 bases in between. This CDR3 region has 15 residues. The germline gives CDR1 MNHEY, CDR2 SMNVEV (reference sequence). Here the CDR3 reads CASSLMRESAYEQYF. The CDR3 DNA reads TGTGCCAGCAGTTTAATGAGGGAGAGCGCCTACGAGCAGTACTTC.

This clonotype was seen a few times. The rearrangement uses TRBV6-2 or TRBV6-3 and TRBJ2-7, with D uncertain. Germline loops: CDR1 MNHEY, CDR2 SVGEGT. Trimming stripped 4 bases from V and 2 bases from J, with 18 bases between. The CDR3 has 16 residues. CDR3: CASSSPVPAPTYEQYF. The CDR3 DNA reads TGTGCCAGCAGTTCCCCGGTTCCCGCACCTACCTACGAGCAGTACTTC.

The genes are TRBV12-3 or TRBV12-4 and TRBJ2-4; 10 positions match TRBD2. This CDR3 spans 16 amino acids. With 3 bases clipped from V and 2 bases from J, the junction kept 4 bases outside the gene matches. CDR3 coding DNA: TGTGCCAGCAGTTTCCGGACTAGCGGCCCCAAAAACATTCAGTACTTC. This translates into CASSFRTSGPKNIQYF.

The rearrangement links TRBV6-1 to TRBJ2-5; D call uncertain. This CDR3 is built from 15 residues. Trimming cost V 0 bases and J 5 bases, with 13 bases left between them. CDR1 MNHNS and CDR2 SASEGT come from the germline V gene. For the CDR3, the DNA is TGTGCCAGCAGTGAAGCGCGGACCATCTGGGAGACCCAGTACTTC. Translated, it gives CASSEARTIWETQYF.

This clonotype was counted ten times or more. The J gene is TRBJ2-1, the V gene TRBV12-5; no clear D gene. Trimming left V 0 bases short and J 13 bases short, with 13 bases between. The CDR3 spans 13 residues. Per the germline V gene, CDR1 is LGHNT and CDR2 is FRNRAP. The CDR3 protein is CASGLVFGLEQFF. The CDR3 region has the DNA TGTGCTAGTGGTTTGGTATTTGGGTTGGAACAGTTCTTC.

This clonotype was detected ten times or more. This chain connects TRBV20-1 to TRBJ2-3; unclear D gene. The CDR3 is 14 residues long. The germline V gene encodes CDR1 DFQATT and CDR2 SNEGSKA (reference sequence). Trimming removed 1 base from V and 0 bases from J, with 8 bases in between. This CDR3 reads CSARGLSSTDTQYF. The CDR3 DNA reads as TGCAGTGCTAGAGGCCTCTCTAGCACAGATACGCAGTATTTT.

This clonotype was detected only a few times. The rearrangement uses TRBV3-1 and TRBJ2-6; the D is unclear. Germline V CDR1 and CDR2: LGHDT, YNNKEL (reference sequence). The CDR3 totals 15 residues. Trimming left V 1 base short and J 1 base short, with 5 bases between. CDR3 nucleotides: TGTGCCAGCAGCCAAGCACTGTCTGGGGCCAACGTCCTGACTTTC. This codes for CASSQALSGANVLTF.

This clonotype occurred many times. V usage is TRBV20-1 and J usage is TRBJ2-2; the match to TRBD2 covers 7 bases. CDR1 DFQATT and CDR2 SNEGSKA come from the germline V gene (reference sequence). The CDR3 sequence is 15 residues long. V trimming: 3 bases; J trimming: 4 bases; junction bases outside the gene matches: 8. The chain's CDR3 is CSARSGTTTTGELFF. The CDR3 bases are TGCAGTGCTAGGTCCGGGACTACAACCACCGGGGAGCTGTTTTTT.

This clonotype was counted many times. The rearrangement links TRBV5-6 to TRBJ2-2, with TRBD2 as a possible D gene (6 bases). The CDR3 covers 14 residues. The V end was cut by 4 bases, the J end by 2 bases, with 9 bases between. The V gene's germline CDR1 is SGHDT and CDR2 YYEEEE. Here the CDR3 DNA reads TGTGCCAGCAGCGCGGGACCAAACACCGGGGAGCTGTTTTTT. This codes for CASSAGPNTGELFF.